The rows below give T cell receptor beta chains drawn from one sample of a study of cytomegalovirus exposure and HLA in healthy donors. TCRdb keeps only in-frame clones here, not all; method: immunoSEQ multiplex PCR. The repertoire holds about 190,000 clones, with roughly 73% as singletons. Source material: PBMCs. The receptors were sampled from a woman under 40 in good health and CMV-seropositive. Each CDR3 is given with its conserved first and last residue. Fields, in order: V gene, D gene, clone size, J gene, CDR3 protein, CDR3 DNA. The D gene is left open where the match is weak. Clone sizes are given selectively: once, few, many, or a class where the clone is expanded.

TRBV19	NA	NA	TRBJ2-2	CASSEEWGSIPNTGELFF	TGTGCCAGTAGCGAGGAGTGGGGCTCGATTCCGAACACCGGGGAGCTGTTTTTT
TRBV29-1	TRBD1	once	TRBJ1-1	CSVDRGQGTEAFF	TGCAGCGTCGACAGGGGGCAGGGCACTGAAGCTTTCTTT
TRBV7-2	TRBD1	once	TRBJ1-4	CASSPRTGGREKLFF	TGTGCCAGCAGCCCTAGGACAGGGGGAAGGGAAAAACTGTTTTTT
TRBV4-3	NA	few	TRBJ2-5	CASSQEKQDQETQYF	TGCGCCAGCAGCCAAGAAAAACAAGACCAAGAGACCCAGTACTTC
TRBV7-3	TRBD2	NA	TRBJ2-1	CASSLMIGTSGRGNEQFF	TGTGCCAGCAGCTTAATGATAGGGACTAGCGGGAGGGGCAATGAGCAGTTCTTC
TRBV7-2	TRBD2	NA	TRBJ2-3	CASSLRLAGSTDTQYF	TGTGCCAGCAGCTTAAGGCTAGCGGGCAGCACAGATACGCAGTATTTT
TRBV7-2	NA	NA	TRBJ2-2	CASTAYHTGELFF	TGTGCCAGCACCGCGTATCACACCGGGGAGCTGTTTTTT
TRBV5-4	TRBD1	NA	TRBJ2-7	CASSVAGTGTYEQYF	TGTGCCAGCAGCGTTGCCGGGACAGGGACCTACGAGCAGTACTTC
TRBV28	TRBD1	NA	TRBJ2-7	CASRRTGTGEEQYF	TGTGCCAGCAGAAGAACCGGGACAGGGGAAGAGCAGTACTTC
TRBV13	NA	NA	TRBJ2-1	CASTRRNSYNEQFF	TGTGCCAGCACAAGGAGAAACTCCTACAATGAGCAGTTCTTC
TRBV4-2	NA	once	TRBJ2-1	CASSQDPVAGPGNEQFF	TGTGCCAGCAGCCAAGATCCGGTGGCGGGCCCCGGGAATGAGCAGTTCTTC
TRBV4-1	TRBD1	NA	TRBJ2-7	CASSQVGQGRRPYEQYF	TGCGCCAGCAGCCAAGTCGGACAGGGGAGACGGCCCTACGAGCAGTACTTC
TRBV28	NA	NA	TRBJ2-3	CASPPSQGGGPEVTQYF	TGTGCCAGCCCTCCTTCGCAGGGCGGGGGCCCCGAGGTTACGCAGTATTTT
TRBV11-2	NA	NA	TRBJ1-5	CASSLAGFGQPQHF	TGTGCCAGCAGCTTAGCGGGGTTCGGGCAGCCCCAGCATTTT
TRBV6-1	NA	NA	TRBJ1-4	CASSRTAPTNEKLFF	TGTGCCAGCAGCCGGACAGCACCAACTAATGAAAAACTGTTTTTT
TRBV6-1	TRBD2	NA	TRBJ2-3	CASSVTHSGGSGGGDTQYF	TGTGCCAGCAGTGTAACACATAGCGGGGGGTCGGGAGGAGGAGATACGCAGTATTTT
TRBV30	TRBD1	NA	TRBJ1-5	CAWAGTGSNQPQHF	TGTGCCTGGGCCGGGACAGGGAGCAATCAGCCCCAGCATTTT
TRBV7-2	TRBD1	NA	TRBJ2-1	CASSLTGEYYNEQFF	TGTGCCAGCAGCTTGACAGGGGAATACTACAATGAGCAGTTCTTC
TRBV28	NA	NA	TRBJ1-5	CASSSLREGYQPQHF	TGTGCCAGCAGCTCTCTAAGAGAGGGATATCAGCCCCAGCATTTT
TRBV5-1	NA	NA	TRBJ1-1	CASSLEGLLNTEAFF	TGCGCCAGCAGCCTGGAGGGACTTCTGAACACTGAAGCTTTCTTT
TRBV10-3	NA	NA	TRBJ1-1	CAISEWGEHTEAFF	TGTGCCATCAGTGAATGGGGGGAACACACTGAAGCTTTCTTT
TRBV5-5	TRBD1	NA	TRBJ1-5	CASSSIGTENQPQHF	TGTGCCAGCAGCTCGATCGGGACAGAGAATCAGCCCCAGCATTTT
TRBV28	TRBD1	NA	TRBJ1-2	CASRKTGSNYGYTF	TGTGCCAGCAGAAAGACAGGGAGCAACTATGGCTACACCTTC
TRBV7-2	TRBD1	NA	TRBJ1-2	CASSLEGQGYYGYTF	TGTGCCAGCAGCTTAGAAGGACAGGGGTACTATGGCTACACCTTC
TRBV28	TRBD2	once	TRBJ2-5	CASTQTGGRWETQYF	TGTGCCAGCACTCAGACGGGGGGGCGATGGGAGACCCAGTACTTC
TRBV5-1	NA	NA	TRBJ1-1	CASRSGQGKTLNTEAFF	TGCGCCAGCAGATCAGGGCAGGGAAAGACTCTGAACACTGAAGCTTTCTTT
TRBV28	TRBD1	NA	TRBJ1-5	CASSIQGAHQPQHF	TGTGCCAGCAGTATCCAGGGGGCGCATCAGCCCCAGCATTTT
TRBV11-2	NA	NA	TRBJ2-7	CASSQDGIGSYEQYF	TGTGCCAGCAGCCAGGACGGAATAGGGAGCTACGAGCAGTACTTC
TRBV18	NA	NA	TRBJ2-7	CASSPQRVPDEQYF	TGTGCCAGCTCACCTCAACGCGTGCCGGACGAGCAGTACTTC
TRBV27	TRBD2	once	TRBJ2-7	CASSLRSGRVKEQYF	TGTGCCAGCAGTTTACGGAGCGGGAGGGTAAAGGAGCAGTACTTC
TRBV7-9	NA	NA	TRBJ1-1	CAVAPSGLSDTEAFF	TGTGCCGTGGCCCCATCGGGTTTGTCGGACACTGAAGCTTTCTTT
TRBV9	NA	NA	TRBJ1-2	CASSVDSRGGYTF	TGTGCCAGCAGCGTAGACTCTCGGGGTGGCTACACCTTC
TRBV2	NA	NA	TRBJ1-2	CASSYRVEYGYTF	TGTGCCAGCAGTTACAGGGTGGAATATGGCTACACCTTC
TRBV10-3	NA	NA	TRBJ1-3	CAISDTGNTIYF	TGTGCCATCAGTGACACTGGAAACACCATATATTTT
TRBV7-9	TRBD2	once	TRBJ2-7	CASTAGTSGGGVYEQYF	TGTGCCAGCACCGCCGGGACTAGCGGGGGGGGAGTCTACGAGCAGTACTTC
TRBV19	TRBD1	few	TRBJ1-4	CACRDRGGEKLFF	TGTGCCTGCAGGGACAGGGGAGGTGAAAAACTGTTTTTT
TRBV27	NA	NA	TRBJ2-2	CASSPRLDFNTGELFF	TGTGCCAGCAGTCCCCGACTAGACTTTAACACCGGGGAGCTGTTTTTT
TRBV18	TRBD1	NA	TRBJ2-1	CASSDIDRENEQFF	TGTGCCAGCTCCGATATAGACAGGGAAAATGAGCAGTTCTTC
TRBV19	TRBD1	once	TRBJ2-4	CASSISQGALGENIQYF	TGTGCCAGTAGTATTTCCCAGGGGGCACTCGGCGAAAACATTCAGTACTTC
TRBV5-1	NA	NA	TRBJ1-2	CASSPGAPGAGYTF	TGCGCCAGCAGCCCCGGGGCGCCAGGGGCCGGCTACACCTTC
TRBV5-1	NA	once	TRBJ1-5	CASSPLGGATDQPQHF	TGCGCCAGCAGCCCCCTGGGAGGGGCAACTGATCAGCCCCAGCATTTT